This T cell receptor (beta chain) was found in a study of blood T cell repertoires in COVID-19. Study background: Italy, Spain and the United States were the sources of the convalescent and acute COVID-19 samples. Sources were T cells, B-cell-depleted T cells, or PBMCs; the material itself was cDNA or gDNA.

The CDR3 is 15 residues long. In germline, CDR1 is MDHEN, CDR2 SYDVKM. Trimming at V came to 3 bases and at J to 3 bases, leaving 6 bases not matched to a gene. Original processing methods: Estimation of nucleated cell counts relied on the amplification of reference gene primers. Produced via immunoSEQ multiplex PCR; TCRdb's table is partial and in-frame only. V and J calls and clone size come straight from that table; D and trimming were deduced from the DNA. The sample records 350,000 or so clones, around 91% being singletons. Sequences were obtained from peripheral blood. The source is a man aged 18 to 30 with active or convalescent COVID-19. The rearrangement uses TRBV28 and TRBJ2-3; 7 nucleotides line up with TRBD2. This CDR3 is CASSFKGLQTDTQYF. The CDR3 coding sequence is TGTGCCAGCAGTTTTAAGGGACTACAAACAGATACGCAGTATTTT.